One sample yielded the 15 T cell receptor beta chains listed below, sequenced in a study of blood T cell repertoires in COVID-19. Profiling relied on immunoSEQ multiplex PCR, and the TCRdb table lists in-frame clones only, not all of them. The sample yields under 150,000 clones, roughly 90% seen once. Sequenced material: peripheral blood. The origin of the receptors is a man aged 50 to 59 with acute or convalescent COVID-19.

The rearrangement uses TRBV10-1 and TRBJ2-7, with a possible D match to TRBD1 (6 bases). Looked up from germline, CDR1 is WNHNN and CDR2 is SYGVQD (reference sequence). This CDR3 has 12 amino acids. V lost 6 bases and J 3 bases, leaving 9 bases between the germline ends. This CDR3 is CASREQGYEQYF. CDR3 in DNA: TGCGCCAGCAGGGAACAGGGCTACGAGCAGTACTTC.

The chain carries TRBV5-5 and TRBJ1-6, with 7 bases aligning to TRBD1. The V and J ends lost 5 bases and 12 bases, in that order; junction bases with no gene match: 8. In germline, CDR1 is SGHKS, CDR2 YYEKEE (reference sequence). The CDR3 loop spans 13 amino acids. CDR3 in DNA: TGTGCCAGCAGTTGGGACAGCGAGCTACCCCTCCACTTT. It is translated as CASSWDSELPLHF.

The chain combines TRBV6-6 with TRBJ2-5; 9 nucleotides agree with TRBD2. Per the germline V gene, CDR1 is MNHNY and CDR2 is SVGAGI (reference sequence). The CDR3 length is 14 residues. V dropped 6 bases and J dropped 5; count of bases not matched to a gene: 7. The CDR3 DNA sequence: TGTGCCAGCAGCCGTAGCGGGAGAAGTGAGACCCAGTACTTC. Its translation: CASSRSGRSETQYF.

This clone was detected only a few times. DNA for the CDR3: TGTGCCAGCAGCTACAGGGTGAACACTGAAGCTTTCTTT. The encoded protein is CASSYRVNTEAFF. This chain uses TRBV11-3 with TRBJ1-1; D possibly corresponds to TRBD1 (6 bases). CDR3 length: 13 amino acids. Germline assignment: CDR1 SGHNT and CDR2 YENEEA. V was trimmed by 4 bases and J by 0 bases, leaving 6 bases between them.

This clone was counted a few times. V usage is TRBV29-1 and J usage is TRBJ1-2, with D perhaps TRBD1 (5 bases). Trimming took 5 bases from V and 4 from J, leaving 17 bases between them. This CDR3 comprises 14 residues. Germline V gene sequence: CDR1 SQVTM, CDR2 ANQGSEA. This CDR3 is CSVNLLLDSYGYTF. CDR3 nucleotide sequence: TGCAGCGTTAACCTCCTCTTAGACAGCTATGGCTACACCTTC.

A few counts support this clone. CDR3 bases: TGCGCCAGCAGCCAAGATCCAGGAAAGGCCTACGAGCAGTACTTC. This translates into CASSQDPGKAYEQYF. The rearrangement links TRBV4-1 to TRBJ2-7; D unclear. The V and J ends lost 0 bases and 2 bases respectively, with 11 bases between them. The CDR3 has 15 amino acids. CDR1 and CDR2 (germline): MGHRA, YSYEKL.

As DNA, the CDR3 is TGTGCCAGCAGCTTACGGCGGATGCCCTTAGCCTACGAGCAGTACTTC. It yields the protein CASSLRRMPLAYEQYF. The chain is built from TRBV7-2 and TRBJ2-7; D is unclear. Per the germline V gene, CDR1 is SGHTA and CDR2 is FQGNSA. The CDR3 totals 16 residues. The ends were cut back, 2 bases at V and 2 bases at J, with 16 bases in the middle.

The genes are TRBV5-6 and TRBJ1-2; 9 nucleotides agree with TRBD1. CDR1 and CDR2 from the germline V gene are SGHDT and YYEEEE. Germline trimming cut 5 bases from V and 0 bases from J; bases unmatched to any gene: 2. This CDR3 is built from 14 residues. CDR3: CASRGTGTNYGYTF. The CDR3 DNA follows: TGTGCCAGCAGAGGGACAGGGACTAACTATGGCTACACCTTC.

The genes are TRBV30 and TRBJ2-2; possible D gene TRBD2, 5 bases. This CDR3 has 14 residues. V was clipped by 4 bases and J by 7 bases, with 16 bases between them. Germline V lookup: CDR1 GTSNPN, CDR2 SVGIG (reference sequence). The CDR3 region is CAWTKRGEDGELFF. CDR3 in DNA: TGTGCCTGGACAAAACGGGGAGAGGACGGGGAGCTGTTTTTT.

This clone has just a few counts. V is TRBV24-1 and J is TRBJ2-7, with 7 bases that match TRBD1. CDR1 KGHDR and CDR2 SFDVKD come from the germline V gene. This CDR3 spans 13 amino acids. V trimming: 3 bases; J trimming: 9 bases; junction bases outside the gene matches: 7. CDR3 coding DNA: TGTGCCACCAGTGATACAGGGGACCTAGTGCAGTACTTC. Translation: CATSDTGDLVQYF.

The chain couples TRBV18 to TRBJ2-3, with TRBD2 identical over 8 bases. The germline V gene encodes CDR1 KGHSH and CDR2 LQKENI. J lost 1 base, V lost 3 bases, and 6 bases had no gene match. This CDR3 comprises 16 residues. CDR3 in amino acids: CASSPGGAGGTDTQYF. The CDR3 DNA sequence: TGTGCCAGCTCACCCGGGGGGGCAGGCGGCACAGATACGCAGTATTTT.

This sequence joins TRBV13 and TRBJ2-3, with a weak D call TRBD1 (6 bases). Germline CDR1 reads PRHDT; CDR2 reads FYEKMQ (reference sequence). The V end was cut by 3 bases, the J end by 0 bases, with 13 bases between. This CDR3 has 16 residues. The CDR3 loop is CASSFQGLSSTDTQYF. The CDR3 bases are TGTGCCAGCAGCTTTCAGGGGCTATCTAGCACAGATACGCAGTATTTT.

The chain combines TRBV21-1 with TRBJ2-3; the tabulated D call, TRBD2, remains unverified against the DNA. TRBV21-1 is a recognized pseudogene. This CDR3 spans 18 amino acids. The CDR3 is CASSRSPGEAASTDTQYF. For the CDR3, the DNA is TGTGCCAGCAGCAGATCCCCCGGGGAGGCAGCTAGCACAGATACGCAGTATTTT.

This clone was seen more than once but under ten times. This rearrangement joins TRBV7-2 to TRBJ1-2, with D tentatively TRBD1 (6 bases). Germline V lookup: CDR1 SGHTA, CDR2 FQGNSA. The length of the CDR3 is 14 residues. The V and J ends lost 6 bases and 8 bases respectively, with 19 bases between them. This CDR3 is CASRTRESGEGYTF. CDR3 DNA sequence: TGTGCCAGCAGAACAAGGGAGTCAGGGGAGGGCTACACCTTC.

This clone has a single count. The CDR3 sequence is CASSLTGKTSGANVLTF. DNA for the CDR3: TGCGCCAGCAGTTTGACAGGGAAGACCTCTGGGGCCAACGTCCTGACTTTC. The gene calls are TRBV5-1 and TRBJ2-6, with 7 nucleotides matching TRBD1. This CDR3 comprises 17 residues. J lost 0 bases, V lost 5 bases, and 8 bases had no gene match. Germline V gene sequence: CDR1 SGHRS, CDR2 YFSETQ.